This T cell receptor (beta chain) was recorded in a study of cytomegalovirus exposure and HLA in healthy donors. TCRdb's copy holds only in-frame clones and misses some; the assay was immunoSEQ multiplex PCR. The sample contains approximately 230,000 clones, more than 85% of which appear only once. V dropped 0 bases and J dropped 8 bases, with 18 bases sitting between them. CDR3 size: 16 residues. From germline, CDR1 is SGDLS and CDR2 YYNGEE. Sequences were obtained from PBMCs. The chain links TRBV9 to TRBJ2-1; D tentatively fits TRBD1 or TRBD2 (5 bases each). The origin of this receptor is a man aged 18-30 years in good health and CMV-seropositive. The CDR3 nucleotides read TGTGCCAGCAGCGTAGTGGGGACCCAGAATGTGGATGAGCAGTTCTTC. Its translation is CASSVVGTQNVDEQFF.